The rows below give T cell receptor beta chains drawn from one sample of a study of metastatic and nonmetastatic thyroid tumors. MiXCR was used by TCRdb to re-call the PCR reads. Of some 32,000 clones in the sample, about 20% were seen once. Specimen: blood. Receptor source: a female donor with papillary thyroid cancer or a benign thyroid nodule (not recorded which). Some clones in this sample may be carry-over from other donors' samples. Both conserved end residues are part of each CDR3. Fields, in order: D gene, clone size, J gene, V gene, CDR3 DNA, CDR3 protein. D genes are given only for firm matches. Clone size, where shown, is once, few, many, or a class for clones that have expanded.

D: TRBD1; size: few; J: TRBJ2-2; V: TRBV12-3/TRBV12-4; DNA: TGTGCCAGCAGTTTTTACAGGGGGTCGGCCGGGGAGCTGTTTTTT; CDR3: CASSFYRGSAGELFF
D: .; size: many; J: TRBJ1-2; V: TRBV2; DNA: TGTGCCAGCAGGGGGGAAACTAGACAGTGGAACTATGGCTACACCTTC; CDR3: CASRGETRQWNYGYTF
D: TRBD1; size: many; J: TRBJ2-7; V: TRBV27; DNA: TGTGCCAGCAGTCCGACACAGGGGGCTAACGAGCAGTACTTC; CDR3: CASSPTQGANEQYF
D: .; size: many; J: TRBJ1-1; V: TRBV29-1; DNA: TGCAGCGTTGAAGACAATGCGAACACTGAAGCTTTCTTT; CDR3: CSVEDNANTEAFF
D: .; size: many; J: TRBJ1-2; V: TRBV9; DNA: TGTGCCAGCAGCGTAGTTTCCCCGAGTGGCTATGGCTACACCTTC; CDR3: CASSVVSPSGYGYTF
D: TRBD1; size: many; J: TRBJ2-1; V: TRBV7-9; DNA: TGTGCCAGCAGCTTAGCGGTGGGCAGGGGGCCCTACAATGAGCAGTTCTTC; CDR3: CASSLAVGRGPYNEQFF
D: TRBD2; size: .; J: TRBJ2-1; V: TRBV20-1; DNA: TGCAGTGCTAGGCCCCAGCGGGGGTCCAATGAGCAGTTCTTC; CDR3: CSARPQRGSNEQFF
D: .; size: .; J: TRBJ1-5; V: TRBV6-1; DNA: TGTGCCAGCAGCCTCGGACAGAGCAATCAGCCCCAGCATTTT; CDR3: CASSLGQSNQPQHF
D: TRBD2; size: many; J: TRBJ2-3; V: TRBV9; DNA: TGTGCCAGCAGCGGAAGCGGGGGGCTCTACACAGATACGCAGTATTTT; CDR3: CASSGSGGLYTDTQYF
D: .; size: many; J: TRBJ2-2; V: TRBV7-6; DNA: TGTGCCAGCAGCTTAGGGAGGAAAATGAACACCGGGGAGCTGTTTTTT; CDR3: CASSLGRKMNTGELFF
D: .; size: few; J: TRBJ2-7; V: TRBV25-1; DNA: TGTGCCAGCAGTCCGACAGTCTCCTACGAGCAGTACTTC; CDR3: CASSPTVSYEQYF
D: .; size: .; J: TRBJ2-7; V: TRBV18; DNA: TGTGCCAGCTCACCCCAGGGTGACGAGCAGTACTTC; CDR3: CASSPQGDEQYF
D: .; size: many; J: TRBJ1-3; V: TRBV2; DNA: TGTGCCAGCAGCCCGGGACCTGGAAACACCATATATTTT; CDR3: CASSPGPGNTIYF
D: TRBD1; size: .; J: TRBJ2-7; V: TRBV10-1; DNA: TGCGCCGGCAGTGCAGGGACAGGCTCCGAGCAGTACTTC; CDR3: CAGSAGTGSEQYF
D: TRBD2; size: .; J: TRBJ2-7; V: TRBV11-2; DNA: TGTGCCAGCAGCTTCCCCGCCGGGCGAGCGGGGAGCTACGAGCAGTACTTC; CDR3: CASSFPAGRAGSYEQYF
D: .; size: .; J: TRBJ1-4; V: TRBV18; DNA: TGTGCCAGCTCACTCGGGGGAAATGAAAAACTGTTTTTT; CDR3: CASSLGGNEKLFF
D: TRBD1; size: many; J: TRBJ2-7; V: TRBV10-3; DNA: TGTGCCATCAGCCCCGGGACAGTCTCCTACGAGCAGTACTTC; CDR3: CAISPGTVSYEQYF
D: TRBD1; size: many; J: TRBJ2-7; V: TRBV15; DNA: TGTGCCACCAGCAGAGATGGGGGACAGACCTACGAGCAGTACTTC; CDR3: CATSRDGGQTYEQYF
D: .; size: many; J: TRBJ1-4; V: TRBV30; DNA: TGTGCCTGGAGTCCCCATATTTCAACTAATGAAAAACTGTTTTTT; CDR3: CAWSPHISTNEKLFF
D: .; size: .; J: TRBJ1-1; V: TRBV7-8; DNA: TGTGCCAGCAGCCCTGAAGCTTTCTTT; CDR3: CASSPEAFF
D: .; size: many; J: TRBJ1-3; V: TRBV5-1; DNA: TGCGCCAGCAGCTTGGAAGGCTCTGGAAACACCATATATTTT; CDR3: CASSLEGSGNTIYF
D: TRBD2; size: .; J: TRBJ2-3; V: TRBV20-1; DNA: TGCAGTGCTAGGCAACTAGCGGGGAATCAAGATACGCAGTATTTT; CDR3: CSARQLAGNQDTQYF
D: .; size: many; J: TRBJ2-7; V: TRBV5-6; DNA: TGTGCCAGCAGCTTGGGGGGCTACTCCTACGAGCAGTACTTC; CDR3: CASSLGGYSYEQYF
D: .; size: many; J: TRBJ1-1; V: TRBV20-1; DNA: TGCAGTGCTAGAGATGAAGTAACAGCTGAAGCTTTCTTT; CDR3: CSARDEVTAEAFF
D: TRBD1; size: many; J: TRBJ2-7; V: TRBV6-1; DNA: TGTGCCAGCAGTCCCCGGACAGGGGGCTACGAGCAGTACTTC; CDR3: CASSPRTGGYEQYF
D: TRBD1; size: many; J: TRBJ2-5; V: TRBV28; DNA: TGTGCCAGCAGCCAGCCGCCGGGACAGGGGGCCGGGGAGACCCAGTACTTC; CDR3: CASSQPPGQGAGETQYF
D: .; size: .; J: TRBJ1-5; V: TRBV20-1; DNA: TGCAGTGCCGGGAGCGGTGTAATCAATCAGCCCCAGCATTTT; CDR3: CSAGSGVINQPQHF
D: .; size: many; J: TRBJ2-1; V: TRBV27; DNA: TGTGCCAGCAGTTTACTAGCGTACAATGAGCAGTTCTTC; CDR3: CASSLLAYNEQFF
D: .; size: once; J: TRBJ2-2; V: TRBV14; DNA: TGTGCCAGCAGCCCCATGGTTTACGGGGAGCTGTTTTTT; CDR3: CASSPMVYGELFF
D: .; size: many; J: TRBJ2-5; V: TRBV19; DNA: TGTGCCAGTAGCCGTGTGGGGGAGACCCAGTACTTC; CDR3: CASSRVGETQYF
D: .; size: .; J: TRBJ2-7; V: TRBV12-5; DNA: TGTGCTAGTGGTTTGGTGGGCCAGAGCTCCTACGAGCAGTACTTC; CDR3: CASGLVGQSSYEQYF
D: TRBD2; size: .; J: TRBJ2-7; V: TRBV20-1; DNA: TGCAGTGCTAGAGACCGAACTAGCGGGGGCCGCTCCTACGAGCAGTACTTC; CDR3: CSARDRTSGGRSYEQYF
D: .; size: medium-sized; J: TRBJ2-3; V: TRBV11-2; DNA: TGTGCCAGCAGCTTATACAGGGAGGCAGATACGCAGTATTTT; CDR3: CASSLYREADTQYF
D: TRBD1; size: few; J: TRBJ2-7; V: TRBV5-1; DNA: TGCGCCAGCAGCTTGGGAGGACAGGGTCTAGGCGAGCAGTACTTC; CDR3: CASSLGGQGLGEQYF
D: TRBD2; size: few; J: TRBJ2-1; V: TRBV12-3/TRBV12-4; DNA: TGTGCCAGCAGGAGACTAGCGGGGTACAATGAGCAGTTCTTC; CDR3: CASRRLAGYNEQFF
D: TRBD2; size: .; J: TRBJ2-1; V: TRBV7-3; DNA: TGTGCCAGCAGCTTAAGGACTAGCGGGAGGGGAGAGCAGTTCTTC; CDR3: CASSLRTSGRGEQFF
D: TRBD1; size: many; J: TRBJ1-4; V: TRBV6-1; DNA: TGTGCCAGCAGAGGGACAGGGTTTGCAACTAATGAAAAACTGTTTTTT; CDR3: CASRGTGFATNEKLFF
D: TRBD1; size: many; J: TRBJ2-3; V: TRBV6-1; DNA: TGTGCCAGCAGTACAGGGGGCCCCGATACGCAGTATTTT; CDR3: CASSTGGPDTQYF
D: TRBD1; size: .; J: TRBJ1-5; V: TRBV28; DNA: TGTGCCAGCAGTAACTTTGGACAGGGAAACAATCAGCCCCAGCATTTT; CDR3: CASSNFGQGNNQPQHF
D: TRBD2; size: .; J: TRBJ2-1; V: TRBV18; DNA: TGTGCCAGCTCAGCCTCACTAGCGGCCTCCTACAATGAGCATTTCTTC; CDR3: CASSASLAASYNEHFF
D: .; size: .; J: TRBJ2-3; V: TRBV6-1; DNA: TGTGCCAGCAGGAAGACCGGACAGCGCAGGGGCACAGATACGCAGTATTTT; CDR3: CASRKTGQRRGTDTQYF
D: .; size: many; J: TRBJ1-4; V: TRBV2; DNA: TGTGCCACCCGGGATCGCAATGAAAAACTGTTTTTT; CDR3: CATRDRNEKLFF
D: .; size: many; J: TRBJ2-2; V: TRBV29-1; DNA: TGCAGCGTCATCGGCTCGCGAGCCAGCACCGGGGAGCTGTTTTTT; CDR3: CSVIGSRASTGELFF
D: TRBD2; size: many; J: TRBJ2-2; V: TRBV5-4; DNA: TGTGCCAGCAGCTTGGGACTAGCGGGAGGTGGCGGGGAGCTGTTTTTT; CDR3: CASSLGLAGGGGELFF
D: TRBD2; size: .; J: TRBJ2-5; V: TRBV7-9; DNA: TGTGCCAGCAGCTTACCCATACTAGCGGGAGGTCCCGAGAACCAGTACTTC; CDR3: CASSLPILAGGPENQYF
D: TRBD2; size: many; J: TRBJ2-7; V: TRBV19; DNA: TGTGCCAGTAGTATATCAGCGGGGTCCTACGAGCAGTACTTC; CDR3: CASSISAGSYEQYF
D: TRBD1; size: many; J: TRBJ1-5; V: TRBV7-8; DNA: TGTGCCAGCAGCTCCGGCGGGACAGGGTACAGGCAGCCCCAGCATTTC; CDR3: CASSSGGTGYRQPQHF
D: .; size: few; J: TRBJ1-2; V: TRBV19; DNA: TGTGCCAGTGGATCCGGACGGGTCTACACCTTC; CDR3: CASGSGRVYTF
D: TRBD1; size: many; J: TRBJ1-5; V: TRBV27; DNA: TGTGCCAGCAGACAGGGGAGGGGCAATCAGCCCCAGCATTTT; CDR3: CASRQGRGNQPQHF
D: .; size: medium-sized; J: TRBJ1-6; V: TRBV4-1; DNA: TGCGCCAGCAGCCAAGTCCCACGAGATAATTCACCCCTCCACTTT; CDR3: CASSQVPRDNSPLHF
D: .; size: few; J: TRBJ2-1; V: TRBV6-1; DNA: TGTGCCAGCAGCGAGCTCAATGAGCAGTTCTTC; CDR3: CASSELNEQFF
D: TRBD2; size: .; J: TRBJ2-2; V: TRBV5-1; DNA: TGCGCCAGCAGCTTGGAGCCTAGCGGGAACACCGGGGAGCTGTTTTTT; CDR3: CASSLEPSGNTGELFF
D: .; size: many; J: TRBJ1-1; V: TRBV6-1; DNA: TGTGCCAGCAGTGACCCGTACAGGGTCCGGAACACTGAAGCTTTCTTT; CDR3: CASSDPYRVRNTEAFF
D: .; size: few; J: TRBJ1-1; V: TRBV28; DNA: TGTGCCAGCAGTTTAGGGGGGCAGGGGGCTTTCTTT; CDR3: CASSLGGQGAFF
D: .; size: .; J: TRBJ1-5; V: TRBV6-1; DNA: TGTGCCAGCAGTAGACAGGTCAATCAGCCCCAGCATTTT; CDR3: CASSRQVNQPQHF
D: .; size: medium-sized; J: TRBJ2-6; V: TRBV5-4; DNA: TGTGCCAGCAGTCCACAGGGAGTGAAGGCCAACGTCCTGACTTTC; CDR3: CASSPQGVKANVLTF
D: .; size: many; J: TRBJ2-7; V: TRBV11-3; DNA: TGTGCCAGCAGCTTCGATGGCTCCTACGAGCAGTACTTC; CDR3: CASSFDGSYEQYF
D: .; size: .; J: TRBJ2-1; V: TRBV28; DNA: TGTGCCAGCAGCACGGTCGGAAATGAGCAGTTCTTC; CDR3: CASSTVGNEQFF
D: .; size: .; J: TRBJ2-1; V: TRBV19; DNA: TGTGCCAGTAGTATAGGGCGGCTTGCGGAGCAGTTCTTC; CDR3: CASSIGRLAEQFF